This record looks at one TCR beta chain sequence and its context. What it binds is not known. The record originates from a study of blood T cells in healthy people across ages. At least 5 micrograms of total RNA were extracted per sample. Primed by a sample-barcoded 5' primer and a J-beta primer mix, a second PCR proceeded for 7 to 11 cycles. MiXCR, applied by TCRdb to the 5' RACE reads, yields one record per CDR3 protein. This sample has some 800,000 distinct CDR3 sequences, with 44% found just once. Broader study findings: Per million T cells, the diversity of TCR beta decreased roughly linearly as age advanced. Among long-lived donors, naive CD4+ cells were more numerous and diversity higher than in aged donors.

The sequence derives from a man in his 60s in good health. The sample consisted of blood.

CDR3 DNA sequence: TGTGCCAGCAGCGGGGCCGGGTTCGAGCAGTACTTC. As protein: CASSGAGFEQYF. This sequence joins TRBV9 and TRBJ2-7; unclear D gene. Trimming shortened V by 3 bases and J by 6 bases, and 10 bases separated the two germline ends. The CDR3 spans 12 residues. The V gene's germline CDR1 is SGDLS and CDR2 YYNGEE.